Listed below are T cell receptor beta chains from one sample, sequenced in a study of blood T cells in healthy people across ages. TCRdb processed the 5' RACE reads anew with MiXCR; each CDR3 protein has one entry. The table lists some 1.5 million distinct CDR3 sequences, approximately 30% of them singletons. What was sequenced was blood. The receptor set was obtained from a woman under 40 in good health. Both conserved end residues are part of each CDR3. The D gene is left open where the match is weak. Rows may omit the clone size; those that give it use once, few, many or a size class.

d_gene: .; j_gene: TRBJ2-3; len: 15; abundance: few; v_gene: TRBV7-6; CDR3nt: TGTGCCAGCAGGTTGTCTAGTTTGAGCACAGATACGCAGTATTTT; CDR3aa: CASRLSSLSTDTQYF
d_gene: .; j_gene: TRBJ2-7; len: 12; abundance: .; v_gene: TRBV5-5; CDR3nt: TGTGCCAGCAGCCCGACAGGAAACGAGCAGCACTTC; CDR3aa: CASSPTGNEQHF
d_gene: TRBD2; j_gene: TRBJ2-5; len: 15; abundance: .; v_gene: TRBV6-5; CDR3nt: TGTGCCAGCAGTTACTCCCCGGGGGGGATGGAGACCCAGTACTTC; CDR3aa: CASSYSPGGMETQYF
d_gene: .; j_gene: TRBJ2-1; len: 15; abundance: few; v_gene: TRBV5-1; CDR3nt: TGCGCCAGCAGCTGGGACGCCTCCGGGGGAGGTGAGCAGTTCTTC; CDR3aa: CASSWDASGGGEQFF
d_gene: TRBD2; j_gene: TRBJ2-1; len: 15; abundance: few; v_gene: TRBV29-1; CDR3nt: TGCAGCGTTGAGGAGGCGGGGGGGCCCTACAATGAGCAGTTCTTC; CDR3aa: CSVEEAGGPYNEQFF
d_gene: .; j_gene: TRBJ2-1; len: 16; abundance: .; v_gene: TRBV20-1; CDR3nt: TGCAGTGCTAGGAGCGGGGACATCTACTCCTACAATGAGCAGTTCTTC; CDR3aa: CSARSGDIYSYNEQFF
d_gene: .; j_gene: TRBJ1-5; len: 15; abundance: .; v_gene: TRBV5-5; CDR3nt: TGTGCCAGCAGCTTGGAGGGCGGGATCGCTCAGCCCCAGCATTTT; CDR3aa: CASSLEGGIAQPQHF
d_gene: .; j_gene: TRBJ1-2; len: 14; abundance: .; v_gene: TRBV5-6; CDR3nt: TGTGCCAGCAGCTTCCGAACAGGCCGCTATGGCTACACCTTC; CDR3aa: CASSFRTGRYGYTF
d_gene: TRBD1; j_gene: TRBJ2-7; len: 15; abundance: few; v_gene: TRBV2; CDR3nt: TGTGCCAGCAGCGTCGGACAGGGGGCTTACTACGAGCAGTACTTC; CDR3aa: CASSVGQGAYYEQYF
d_gene: TRBD2; j_gene: TRBJ2-7; len: 13; abundance: many; v_gene: TRBV7-6; CDR3nt: TGTGCCAGCAGCTTTACTAGCGCCTACGAGCAGTACTTC; CDR3aa: CASSFTSAYEQYF
d_gene: .; j_gene: TRBJ1-5; len: 14; abundance: .; v_gene: TRBV5-5; CDR3nt: TGTGCCAGCAGCTTGGAGGATTGGGATCAGCCCCAGCATTTT; CDR3aa: CASSLEDWDQPQHF
d_gene: TRBD1; j_gene: TRBJ1-2; len: 16; abundance: many; v_gene: TRBV10-3; CDR3nt: TGTGCCATCAACCGGGACAGGGGAAGGTCCCGGCGTGGCTACACCTTC; CDR3aa: CAINRDRGRSRRGYTF
d_gene: .; j_gene: TRBJ1-1; len: 12; abundance: once; v_gene: TRBV7-9; CDR3nt: TGTGCCCGCAGCTCCGGACCTAAAAGGGCTTTCTTT; CDR3aa: CARSSGPKRAFF
d_gene: .; j_gene: TRBJ2-5; len: 15; abundance: .; v_gene: TRBV5-1; CDR3nt: TGCGCCAGCAGCTTGGCCCTGAGTACGAACAATGAGCAGTACTTC; CDR3aa: CASSLALSTNNEQYF
d_gene: .; j_gene: TRBJ2-5; len: 13; abundance: .; v_gene: TRBV7-9; CDR3nt: TGTGCCAGCAGCACGGGACAAGCGAGGACCCAGTACTTC; CDR3aa: CASSTGQARTQYF
d_gene: .; j_gene: TRBJ2-7; len: 14; abundance: few; v_gene: TRBV28; CDR3nt: TGTGCCAGCAGTTTATACCCTAGCACCCACGAGCAGTACTTC; CDR3aa: CASSLYPSTHEQYF
d_gene: TRBD1; j_gene: TRBJ2-5; len: 13; abundance: few; v_gene: TRBV5-1; CDR3nt: TGCGCCAGCTTTGGACAGGGTGAAGAGACCCAGTACTTC; CDR3aa: CASFGQGEETQYF
d_gene: .; j_gene: TRBJ2-3; len: 18; abundance: .; v_gene: TRBV6-1; CDR3nt: TGTGCCAGCAGCAGACTTATGGCGGGTAGCAGACGCACAGATACGCAGTATTTT; CDR3aa: CASSRLMAGSRRTDTQYF
d_gene: .; j_gene: TRBJ2-3; len: 14; abundance: many; v_gene: TRBV27; CDR3nt: TGTGCCAGCAGTTTATCAACGGCCACAGATACGCAGTATTTT; CDR3aa: CASSLSTATDTQYF
d_gene: TRBD2; j_gene: TRBJ2-1; len: 13; abundance: .; v_gene: TRBV20-1; CDR3nt: TGCAGTGCTCACGGACTAGCGGAAGAGACCCAGTTCTTC; CDR3aa: CSAHGLAEETQFF
d_gene: TRBD1; j_gene: TRBJ2-5; len: 13; abundance: many; v_gene: TRBV29-1; CDR3nt: TGCAGCGTAGAACAGGGGGCCCCAGAGACCCAGTACTTC; CDR3aa: CSVEQGAPETQYF
d_gene: .; j_gene: TRBJ1-1; len: 13; abundance: .; v_gene: TRBV3-1; CDR3nt: TGTGCCAGCAGCCCTTCAGACGGGAGTAAAGCTTTCTTT; CDR3aa: CASSPSDGSKAFF
d_gene: .; j_gene: TRBJ2-3; len: 15; abundance: few; v_gene: TRBV5-1; CDR3nt: TGCGCCAGCAGCTCACCTGGCGGCCCCACAGATACGCAGTATTTT; CDR3aa: CASSSPGGPTDTQYF
d_gene: TRBD2; j_gene: TRBJ2-1; len: 12; abundance: .; v_gene: TRBV20-1; CDR3nt: TGCAGTGCTCTTCTAGCGGGGACCGAGCAGTTCTTC; CDR3aa: CSALLAGTEQFF
d_gene: .; j_gene: TRBJ1-4; len: 12; abundance: few; v_gene: TRBV4-3; CDR3nt: TGCGCCAGCAGTAACTGGGGGGAAAAACTGTTTTTT; CDR3aa: CASSNWGEKLFF
d_gene: .; j_gene: TRBJ2-7; len: 14; abundance: few; v_gene: TRBV5-6; CDR3nt: TGTGCCAGCAGCTTATTCCCAGGGGTCTACGAGCAGTACTTC; CDR3aa: CASSLFPGVYEQYF
d_gene: TRBD1; j_gene: TRBJ2-1; len: 15; abundance: many; v_gene: TRBV15; CDR3nt: TGTGCCACCAGCAGAGGGGGGACAGGGGGGGATGAGCAGTTCTTC; CDR3aa: CATSRGGTGGDEQFF
d_gene: TRBD2; j_gene: TRBJ2-5; len: 18; abundance: many; v_gene: TRBV4-1; CDR3nt: TGCGCCAGCAGCCAAGAATTCTGGCTAGCGGGGGGACAAGAGACCCAGTACTTC; CDR3aa: CASSQEFWLAGGQETQYF
d_gene: .; j_gene: TRBJ2-3; len: 15; abundance: few; v_gene: TRBV7-9; CDR3nt: TGTGCCAGCAGCTTAGGGAGACCTAGCACAGATACGCAGTATTTT; CDR3aa: CASSLGRPSTDTQYF
d_gene: .; j_gene: TRBJ2-2; len: 14; abundance: few; v_gene: TRBV24-1; CDR3nt: TGTGCCACCAGTGGCGGGGCAAACACCGGGGAGCTGTTTTTT; CDR3aa: CATSGGANTGELFF
d_gene: .; j_gene: TRBJ2-7; len: 20; abundance: .; v_gene: TRBV12-2; CDR3nt: TGTGCAAGTCGCTTAGACCTGGCAGGGGTGAAGCTAGTGATCAGTAACGAGCAGTACTTC; CDR3aa: CASRLDLAGVKLVISNEQYF
d_gene: TRBD2; j_gene: TRBJ2-3; len: 13; abundance: .; v_gene: TRBV29-1; CDR3nt: TGCAGCGCCCTAGCGGGCTCCTACAATGAGCAGTATTTT; CDR3aa: CSALAGSYNEQYF